Below, 28 T cell receptor beta chains from the same sample are listed, as sequenced in a study of T cells in Graves' hyperthyroidism and ophthalmopathy. Amplified regions were TCR beta CDR3 sequences from RNA transcripts. Initially, a first-round RT-PCR of the TCR CDR3 employed the HTBI primer set. TCRdb re-analysed the multiplex PCR reads in MiXCR, keeping a single row per CDR3 protein. The sample has fewer than 450,000 distinct CDR3 sequences, 18% seen once. The source material was blood. These receptors were collected from a man aged 18 to 29 with Graves' ophthalmopathy.

This clonotype was seen repeatedly, ten times or more. The rearrangement links TRBV28 to TRBJ2-1; 9 bases are a match to TRBD1. V shed 5 bases, J shed 8 bases, and the junction held 10 bases outside the gene matches. The germline V gene has CDR1 MDHEN and CDR2 SYDVKM. The CDR3 spans 15 residues. The CDR3 DNA sequence: TGTGCCAGCAGTATAGACAGGGGGGTTCGGGATGAGCAGTTCTTC. This codes for CASSIDRGVRDEQFF.

This clonotype showed up just a few times. The chain combines TRBV25-1 with TRBJ2-7; a possible D gene is TRBD1 (5 bases). The CDR3 is 13 residues long. The germline gives CDR1 MGHDK, CDR2 SYGVNS. The V and J ends lost 1 base and 3 bases respectively, with 7 bases between them. CDR3 region: CASSELGVYEQYF. The DNA of the CDR3 is TGTGCCAGCAGTGAATTAGGGGTCTACGAGCAGTACTTC.

CDR3 DNA sequence: TGTGCCAGTAGATCGTCGGGACGGGAAGCTTTCTTT. Protein sequence: CASRSSGREAFF. The V and J genes are TRBV19 and TRBJ1-1; perhaps TRBD1 as D (5 bases). Germline lookup yields CDR1 LNHDA and CDR2 SQIVND (reference sequence). V lost 6 bases and J 8 bases, leaving 13 bases between the germline ends. The CDR3 spans 12 residues.

This chain's CDR3 is CASSLRAYYGYTF. The DNA of the CDR3 is TGTGCCAGCAGCCTGAGGGCTTACTATGGCTACACCTTC. V usage is TRBV6-1 and J usage is TRBJ1-2; D remains ambiguous. Deletions cut 6 bases from V and 3 bases from J, with 11 bases between. This CDR3 is built from 13 residues. Germline values: CDR1 MNHNS, CDR2 SASEGT.

This clonotype was recorded many times. The genes are TRBV9 and TRBJ1-2, with D possibly TRBD1 on 5 matching bases. Germline loops: CDR1 SGDLS, CDR2 YYNGEE. This CDR3 is 15 amino acids long. The V end was cut by 3 bases, the J end by 2 bases, with 14 bases between. The CDR3, as DNA: TGTGCCAGCAGCGAATTACCCAGGGAAAACTATGGCTACACCTTC. Translating it yields CASSELPRENYGYTF.

This clonotype turned up a few times. The chain carries TRBV4-1 and TRBJ2-3, with TRBD1 matching 8 bases. Germline loops: CDR1 MGHRA, CDR2 YSYEKL. V shed 4 bases, J shed 1 base, and the junction held 10 bases outside the gene matches. CDR3 size: 17 residues. CDR3 bases: TGCGCCAGCAGCCGGGACAGGTCCGGTTTTGGCACAGATACGCAGTATTTT. Translated: CASSRDRSGFGTDTQYF.

Regarding this clonotype: This clone may be a read error of a much larger clone one base away. The chain has TRBV20-1 and TRBJ2-1; 8 bases line up with TRBD2. The CDR3 is 12 residues long. V was pared by 2 bases and J by 10 bases, with 4 bases of the junction left unmatched. Per the germline V gene, CDR1 is DFQATT and CDR2 is SNEGSKA (reference sequence). CDR3 DNA: TGCAGTGCTAGACTAGCGGGCCACGAGCAGTTCTTC. This sequence encodes CSARLAGHEQFF.

This chain links TRBV5-5 with TRBJ1-1; D gene unclear. CDR1 and CDR2 (germline): SGHKS, YYEKEE (reference sequence). Trimming pared 4 bases from V and 0 bases from J, leaving 16 bases between. The CDR3 contains 16 residues. The CDR3 DNA is TGTGCCAGCAGCGGGCGGCAGGACTATGTGAACACTGAAGCTTTCTTT. Protein sequence: CASSGRQDYVNTEAFF.

This clonotype was detected only once. This chain connects TRBV7-9 to TRBJ1-1, with TRBD1 identical over 8 bases. V lost 10 bases and J lost 1; bases outside the gene matches: 5. CDR1 and CDR2 (germline): SEHNR, FQNEAQ (reference sequence). CDR3 length: 13 residues. CDR3 amino acids: CANQGAGNTEAFF. The CDR3 bases are TGTGCCAATCAGGGGGCGGGGAACACTGAAGCTTTCTTT.

The V call is TRBV7-2, the J call TRBJ1-1; the match to TRBD1 covers 9 bases. The germline CDR1 and CDR2 sequences are SGHTA and FQGNSA. J lost 10 bases, V lost 3 bases, and 6 bases had no gene match. This CDR3 contains 13 residues. The CDR3 sequence is CASSFPTTGGAFF. DNA for the CDR3: TGTGCCAGCAGCTTTCCCACGACAGGGGGAGCTTTCTTT.

This clonotype was seen a handful of times. The chain is built from TRBV5-1 and TRBJ1-1, with D perhaps TRBD1 (5 bases). The V gene's germline CDR1 is SGHRS and CDR2 YFSETQ. V lost 4 bases, J lost 3 bases, and 13 bases lay in between. The CDR3 has 14 amino acids. The CDR3 here is CASSPVEGYTEAFF. The CDR3 DNA is TGCGCCAGCAGCCCGGTGGAGGGGTACACTGAAGCTTTCTTT.

This clonotype showed up many times. The CDR3 sequence is CASSPTGTASIGYTF. The CDR3 DNA follows: TGTGCCAGCAGTCCCACCGGGACAGCCTCTATAGGCTACACCTTC. V is TRBV12-3 or TRBV12-4 and J is TRBJ1-2; 7 bases fit TRBD1. The CDR3 totals 15 residues. V shed 5 bases and J 8 bases; nucleotides not matched to a gene: 14.

V gene TRBV7-8 combines with J gene TRBJ2-7, with 8 positions matching TRBD1. Germline CDR1 and CDR2: SGHVS and FQNEAQ. V gave up 5 bases and J gave up 2 bases; unmatched junction bases: 11. The length of the CDR3 is 16 residues. CDR3 coding DNA: TGTGCCAGCAGCCAACCACGGACAGGGTATACCTACGAGCAGTACTTC. Its translation is CASSQPRTGYTYEQYF. The full variable domain, its missing parts supplied by reference TRBV7-8 and TRBJ2-7, is GAGVSQSPRYKVAKRGQDVALRCDPISGHVSLFWYQQALGQGPEFLTYFQNEAQLDKSGLPSDRFFAERPEGSVSTLKIQRTQQEDSAVYLCASSQPRTGYTYEQYFGPGTRLTVT.

This clonotype has only a few counts. V gene TRBV20-1 combines with J gene TRBJ2-1; D gene unclear. Trimming shortened V by 3 bases and J by 0 bases, and 12 bases separated the two germline ends. The germline gives CDR1 DFQATT, CDR2 SNEGSKA (reference sequence). This CDR3 region has 15 residues. CDR3 protein: CSASDSPSSYNEQFF. The CDR3 coding sequence is TGCAGTGCTAGTGACTCCCCGAGCTCCTACAATGAGCAGTTCTTC.

V is TRBV7-3 and J is TRBJ2-1, with D perhaps given as TRBD1 or TRBD2 (5 bases each). The V gene's germline CDR1 is SGHTA and CDR2 FQGTGA. The CDR3 contains 17 residues. V gave up 3 bases and J gave up 4 bases, with 19 bases separating them. CDR3 residues: CASSLGVVTEPYNEQFF. CDR3 nucleotide sequence: TGTGCCAGCAGCTTGGGGGTGGTGACAGAACCATACAATGAGCAGTTCTTC.

In its sample, this clonotype was seen many times. The chain recombines TRBV12-3 or TRBV12-4 with TRBJ1-5; D gene uncertain. V was cut by 4 bases and J by 4 bases, with 14 bases left in between. The CDR3 has 15 residues. The CDR3 spells CASSSFLGGNQPQHF. CDR3 bases: TGTGCCAGCAGTTCATTCCTCGGCGGGAATCAGCCCCAGCATTTT.

This clonotype was picked up many times. V gene TRBV7-2 combines with J gene TRBJ1-4; perhaps TRBD1 as D (5 bases). V was trimmed by 5 bases and J by 8 bases, leaving 9 bases between them. The CDR3 is made up of 12 amino acids. Germline CDR1 is SGHTA and CDR2 is FQGNSA. CDR3 region: CASSRRGEKLFF. Here the CDR3 DNA reads TGTGCCAGCAGCCGACGGGGGGAAAAACTGTTTTTT.

The gene calls are TRBV10-1 and TRBJ2-3; TRBD1 agrees at 8 bases. This CDR3 has 16 residues. With V trimmed by 4 bases and J by 0 bases, 6 bases remained unmatched. Germline lookup yields CDR1 WNHNN and CDR2 SYGVQD (reference sequence). This CDR3 reads CASSAGGRTSTDTQYF. For the CDR3, the DNA is TGCGCCAGCAGTGCAGGGGGCAGAACAAGCACAGATACGCAGTATTTT.

The table lists this clonotype with many counts. The J gene is TRBJ1-2, the V gene TRBV28; D call uncertain. V lost 9 bases and J lost 7, with 12 bases in between. The germline V gene has CDR1 MDHEN and CDR2 SYDVKM. The CDR3 runs 11 residues. The CDR3 region has the DNA TGTGCCAGTAATGGAGAGGGTGGCTACACCTTC. It translates to CASNGEGGYTF.

This clonotype was found a few times. This chain uses TRBV10-2 with TRBJ2-5; 12 bases fit TRBD2. After removal of 6 bases from V and 2 bases from J, the junction contained 13 bases not matched to a gene. The germline CDR1 and CDR2 sequences are WSHSY and SAAADI. There are 18 residues in the CDR3. CDR3 loop: CASRRTQLAGGRQETQYF. DNA for the CDR3: TGCGCCAGCAGAAGGACCCAACTAGCGGGGGGCAGACAAGAGACCCAGTACTTC.

This clonotype occurred a few times. The V gene is TRBV6-2 or TRBV6-3, the J gene TRBJ2-3; TRBD1 matches 10 bases. The CDR3 has 15 amino acids. From germline, CDR1 is MNHEY and CDR2 SVGEGT. Trimming at V came to 10 bases and at J to 3 bases, leaving 10 bases not matched to a gene. In nucleotides, the CDR3 is TGTGCCATCAGGATTCCGGGACAGGGGACAGATACGCAGTATTTT. It translates to CAIRIPGQGTDTQYF.

Only a few counts were recorded for this clonotype. The chain links TRBV27 to TRBJ1-1; 7 bases agree with TRBD1. The CDR3 runs to 14 residues. From germline, CDR1 is MNHEY and CDR2 SMNVEV (reference sequence). Trimming removed 2 bases from V and 5 bases from J; junction bases left unmatched: 5. CDR3 region: CASSLDRVGTEAFF. The CDR3 DNA is TGTGCCAGCAGTTTAGACAGGGTTGGAACTGAAGCTTTCTTT.

This clonotype was counted at least ten times. V usage is TRBV7-3 and J usage is TRBJ2-3; 12 nucleotides line up with TRBD2. The V and J ends lost 4 bases and 1 base, in that order; junction bases with no gene match: 0. The CDR3 covers 15 residues. Looked up from germline, CDR1 is SGHTA and CDR2 is FQGTGA. The CDR3 loop is CASSSSGGGTDTQYF. In nucleotides, the CDR3 is TGTGCCAGCAGCTCTAGCGGGGGGGGCACAGATACGCAGTATTTT.

This clonotype was observed many times. The chain recombines TRBV7-8 with TRBJ2-1, with a weak D call TRBD1 (5 bases). Germline V gene sequence: CDR1 SGHVS, CDR2 FQNEAQ. Trimming took 3 bases from V and 6 from J, leaving 18 bases between them. The CDR3 totals 16 residues. CDR3 loop: CASSFQTGSGPNEQFF. The DNA of the CDR3 is TGTGCCAGCAGCTTTCAGACCGGGTCAGGGCCCAATGAGCAGTTCTTC.

In its sample, this clonotype was seen many times. This chain uses TRBV3-1 with TRBJ2-1; D possibly corresponds to TRBD2 (5 bases). From germline, CDR1 is LGHDT and CDR2 YNNKEL (reference sequence). V lost 4 bases to trimming and J lost 7 bases, with 17 bases between them. This CDR3 is built from 15 residues. The CDR3 DNA reads TGTGCCAGCAGCCCCTCAGGAGTGAGGGCGAATGAGCAGTTCTTC. It is translated as CASSPSGVRANEQFF.

This clonotype was counted at least ten times. CDR3 DNA: TGTGCCAGCTCACCTCCTTCAGGAATCGCTGAAGCTTTCTTT. Translation gives CASSPPSGIAEAFF. The V and J genes are TRBV18 and TRBJ1-1; D is undetermined. The V end lost 3 bases, the J end lost 6 bases, and 14 bases lay between the germline ends. This CDR3 is 14 amino acids long. CDR1 KGHSH and CDR2 LQKENI come from the germline V gene.

The chain employs TRBV2 and TRBJ2-5, with D tentatively TRBD2 (6 bases). The CDR3 is 14 amino acids. The germline gives CDR1 SNHLY, CDR2 FYNNEI. V shed 10 bases and J shed 1 base, with 16 bases lying between them. The CDR3 is CAITILASQETQYF. The CDR3 DNA reads TGTGCCATAACGATCCTAGCGTCCCAAGAGACCCAGTACTTC.

V and J are TRBV9 and TRBJ2-1; 9 positions agree with TRBD1. This CDR3 comprises 16 residues. J gave up 1 base and V 0 bases, and 2 bases lay outside the gene matches. CDR1 and CDR2 from the germline V gene are SGDLS and YYNGEE. The CDR3 sequence: CASSVEGQGSYNEQFF. CDR3 nucleotide sequence: TGTGCCAGCAGCGTAGAGGGACAGGGTTCCTACAATGAGCAGTTCTTC.